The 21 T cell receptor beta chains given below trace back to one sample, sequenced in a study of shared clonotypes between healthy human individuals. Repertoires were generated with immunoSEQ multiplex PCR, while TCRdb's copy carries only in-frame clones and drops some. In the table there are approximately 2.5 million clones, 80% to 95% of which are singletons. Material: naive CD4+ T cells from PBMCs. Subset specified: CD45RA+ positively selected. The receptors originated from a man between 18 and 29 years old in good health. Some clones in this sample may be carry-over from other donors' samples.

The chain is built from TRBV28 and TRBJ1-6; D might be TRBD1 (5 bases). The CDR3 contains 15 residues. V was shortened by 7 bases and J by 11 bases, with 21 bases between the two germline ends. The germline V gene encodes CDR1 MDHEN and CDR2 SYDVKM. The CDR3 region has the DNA TGTGCCAGCACCAAAACCCACGGAGGGGCGACACCCCTCCACTTT. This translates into CASTKTHGGATPLHF.

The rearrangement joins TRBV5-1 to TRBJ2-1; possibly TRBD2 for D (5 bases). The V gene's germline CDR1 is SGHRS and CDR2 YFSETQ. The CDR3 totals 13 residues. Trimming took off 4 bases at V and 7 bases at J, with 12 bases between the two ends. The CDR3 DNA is TGCGCCAGCAGCGGGGAAAGGAGGAATGAGCAGTTCTTC. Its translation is CASSGERRNEQFF.

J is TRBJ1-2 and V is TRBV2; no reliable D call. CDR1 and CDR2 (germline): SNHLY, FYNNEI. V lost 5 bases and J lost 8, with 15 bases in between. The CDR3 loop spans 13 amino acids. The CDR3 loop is CASSPRENDGYTF. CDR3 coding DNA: TGTGCCAGCAGTCCCCGAGAGAACGACGGCTACACCTTC.

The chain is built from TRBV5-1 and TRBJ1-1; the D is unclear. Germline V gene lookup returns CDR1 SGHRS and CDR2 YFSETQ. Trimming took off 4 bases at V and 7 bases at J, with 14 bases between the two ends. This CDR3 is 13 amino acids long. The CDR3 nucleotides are TGCGCCAGCAGCCCTCGGGGTTTGAATGAAGCTTTCTTT. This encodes CASSPRGLNEAFF.

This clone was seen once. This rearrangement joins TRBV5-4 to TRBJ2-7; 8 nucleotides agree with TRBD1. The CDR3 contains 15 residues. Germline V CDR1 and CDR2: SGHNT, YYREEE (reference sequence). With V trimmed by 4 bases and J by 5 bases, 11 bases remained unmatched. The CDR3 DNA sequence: TGTGCCAGCAGCACCGGGACAGGTCGGTCCCACGAGCAGTACTTC. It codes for CASSTGTGRSHEQYF.

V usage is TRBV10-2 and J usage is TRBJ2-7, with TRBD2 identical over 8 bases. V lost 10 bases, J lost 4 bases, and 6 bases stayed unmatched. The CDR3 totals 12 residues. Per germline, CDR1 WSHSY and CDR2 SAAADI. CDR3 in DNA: TGCGCCACCGTTAGCGGGGTGTACGAGCAGTACTTC. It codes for CATVSGVYEQYF.

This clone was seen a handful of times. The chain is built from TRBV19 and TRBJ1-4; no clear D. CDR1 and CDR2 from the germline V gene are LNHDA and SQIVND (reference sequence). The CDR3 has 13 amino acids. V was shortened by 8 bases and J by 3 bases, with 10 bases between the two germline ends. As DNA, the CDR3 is TGTGCCAGTCACAGCAGACCTAATGAAAAACTGTTTTTT. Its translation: CASHSRPNEKLFF. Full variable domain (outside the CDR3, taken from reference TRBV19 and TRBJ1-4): DGGITQSPKYLFRKEGQNVTLSCEQNLNHDAMYWYRQDPGQGLRLIYYSQIVNDFQKGDIAEGYSVSREKKESFPLTVTSAQKNPTAFYLCASHSRPNEKLFFGSGTQLSVL.

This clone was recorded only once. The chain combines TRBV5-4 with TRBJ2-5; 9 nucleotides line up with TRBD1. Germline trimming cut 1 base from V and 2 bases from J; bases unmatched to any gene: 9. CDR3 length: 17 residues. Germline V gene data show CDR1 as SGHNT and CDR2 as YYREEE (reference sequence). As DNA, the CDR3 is TGTGCCAGCAGCTTGAAGATTAGGACAGGGGAACAAGAGACCCAGTACTTC. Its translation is CASSLKIRTGEQETQYF.

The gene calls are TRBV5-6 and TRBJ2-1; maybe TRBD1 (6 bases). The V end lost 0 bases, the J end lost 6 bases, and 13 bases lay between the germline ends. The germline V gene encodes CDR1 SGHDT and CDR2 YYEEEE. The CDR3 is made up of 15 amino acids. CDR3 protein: CASSLVGGQLNEQFF. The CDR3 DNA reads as TGTGCCAGCAGCTTGGTTGGCGGACAGCTCAATGAGCAGTTCTTC.

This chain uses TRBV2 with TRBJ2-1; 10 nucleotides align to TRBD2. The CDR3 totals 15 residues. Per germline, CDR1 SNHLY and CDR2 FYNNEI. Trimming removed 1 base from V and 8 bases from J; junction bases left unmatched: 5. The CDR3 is CASSEGLAGEDEQFF. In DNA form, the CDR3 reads TGTGCCAGCAGTGAAGGGCTAGCGGGAGAGGATGAGCAGTTCTTC.

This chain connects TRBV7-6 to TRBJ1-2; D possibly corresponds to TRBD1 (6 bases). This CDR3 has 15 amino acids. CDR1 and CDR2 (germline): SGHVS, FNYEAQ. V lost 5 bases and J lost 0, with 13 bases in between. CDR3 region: CASSRWGQANYGYTF. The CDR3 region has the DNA TGTGCCAGCAGCAGATGGGGGCAAGCTAACTATGGCTACACCTTC.

The CDR3 DNA reads as TGCGCCAGCACCCCCCTAGCAGCGAACACCGGGGAGCTGTTTTTT. Translation gives CASTPLAANTGELFF. V and J are TRBV5-1 and TRBJ2-2, with D possibly matching TRBD2 (5 bases). In germline, CDR1 is SGHRS, CDR2 YFSETQ. V was pared by 6 bases and J by 0 bases, with 12 bases between. The CDR3 is 15 amino acids.

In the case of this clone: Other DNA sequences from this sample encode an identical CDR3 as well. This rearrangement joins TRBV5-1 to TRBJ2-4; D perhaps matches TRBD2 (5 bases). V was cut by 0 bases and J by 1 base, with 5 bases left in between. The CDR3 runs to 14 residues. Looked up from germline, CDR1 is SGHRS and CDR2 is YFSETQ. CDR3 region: CASSLGGAKNIQYF. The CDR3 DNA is TGCGCCAGCAGCTTGGGAGGGGCCAAAAACATTCAGTACTTC. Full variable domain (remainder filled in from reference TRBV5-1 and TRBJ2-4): KAGVTQTPRYLIKTRGQQVTLSCSPISGHRSVSWYQQTPGQGLQFLFEYFSETQRNKGNFPGRFSGRQFSNSRSEMNVSTLELGDSALYLCASSLGGAKNIQYFGAGTRLSVL.

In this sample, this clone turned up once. CDR3 sequence (DNA): TGTGCCAGCAGCCAGAGGGGGCTGGGAGCCAAAAACATTCAGTACTTC. Translation: CASSQRGLGAKNIQYF. The chain joins TRBV14 to TRBJ2-4; the match to TRBD1 covers 7 bases. Germline values: CDR1 SGHDN, CDR2 FVKESK. The CDR3 runs to 16 residues. V was pared by 3 bases and J by 0 bases, with 5 bases of the junction left unmatched.

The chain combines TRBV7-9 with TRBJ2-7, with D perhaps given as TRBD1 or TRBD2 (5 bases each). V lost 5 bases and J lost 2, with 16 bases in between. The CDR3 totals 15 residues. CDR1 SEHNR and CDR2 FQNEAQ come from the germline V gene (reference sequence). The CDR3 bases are TGTGCCAGCAGCCTACCCGGGACGGGTACCTACGAGCAGTACTTC. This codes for CASSLPGTGTYEQYF. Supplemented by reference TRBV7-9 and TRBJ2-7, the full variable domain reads DTGVSQNPRHKITKRGQNVTFRCDPISEHNRLYWYRQTLGQGPEFLTYFQNEAQLEKSRLLSDRFSAERPKGSFSTLEIQRTEQGDSAMYLCASSLPGTGTYEQYFGPGTRLTVT.

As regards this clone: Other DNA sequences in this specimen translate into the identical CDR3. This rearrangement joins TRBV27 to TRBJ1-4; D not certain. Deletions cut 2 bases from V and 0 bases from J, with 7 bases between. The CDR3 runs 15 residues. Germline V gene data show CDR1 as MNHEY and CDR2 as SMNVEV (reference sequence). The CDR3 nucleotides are TGTGCCAGCAGTTTACTAGGAGCAACTAATGAAAAACTGTTTTTT. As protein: CASSLLGATNEKLFF.

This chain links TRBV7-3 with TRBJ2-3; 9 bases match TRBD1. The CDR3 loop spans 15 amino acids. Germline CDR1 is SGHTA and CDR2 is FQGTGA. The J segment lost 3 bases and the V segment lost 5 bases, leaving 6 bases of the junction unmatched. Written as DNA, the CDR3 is TGTGCCAGCAGCCAATCCGGGACAGGGACAGATACGCAGTATTTT. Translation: CASSQSGTGTDTQYF.

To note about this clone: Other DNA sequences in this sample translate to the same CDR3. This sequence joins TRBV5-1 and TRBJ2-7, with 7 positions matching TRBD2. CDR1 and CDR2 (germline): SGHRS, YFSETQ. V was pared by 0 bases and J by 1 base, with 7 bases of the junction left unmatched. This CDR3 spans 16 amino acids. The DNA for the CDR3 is TGCGCCAGCAGCTTGGGGCTAGCGGACGTTTCCTACGAGCAGTACTTC. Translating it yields CASSLGLADVSYEQYF.

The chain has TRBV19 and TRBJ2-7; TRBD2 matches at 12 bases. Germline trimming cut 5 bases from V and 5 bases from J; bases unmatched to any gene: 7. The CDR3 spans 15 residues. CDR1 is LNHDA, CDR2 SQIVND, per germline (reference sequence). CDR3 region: CASSFRLAGANEQYF. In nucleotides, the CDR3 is TGTGCCAGTAGTTTCAGACTAGCGGGAGCCAACGAGCAGTACTTC.

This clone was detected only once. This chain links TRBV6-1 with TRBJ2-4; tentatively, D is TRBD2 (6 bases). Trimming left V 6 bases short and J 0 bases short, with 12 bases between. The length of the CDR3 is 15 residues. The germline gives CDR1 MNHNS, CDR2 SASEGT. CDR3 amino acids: CASRLGLIAKNIQYF. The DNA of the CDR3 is TGTGCCAGCAGGTTGGGACTCATAGCCAAAAACATTCAGTACTTC.

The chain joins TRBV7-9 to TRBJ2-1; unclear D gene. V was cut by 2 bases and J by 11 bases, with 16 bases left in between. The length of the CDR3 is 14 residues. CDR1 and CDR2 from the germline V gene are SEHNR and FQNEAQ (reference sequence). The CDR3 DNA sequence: TGTGCCAGCAGCTTAAGTGCCCCCCGGAAGAAGCAGTTCTTC. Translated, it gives CASSLSAPRKKQFF.